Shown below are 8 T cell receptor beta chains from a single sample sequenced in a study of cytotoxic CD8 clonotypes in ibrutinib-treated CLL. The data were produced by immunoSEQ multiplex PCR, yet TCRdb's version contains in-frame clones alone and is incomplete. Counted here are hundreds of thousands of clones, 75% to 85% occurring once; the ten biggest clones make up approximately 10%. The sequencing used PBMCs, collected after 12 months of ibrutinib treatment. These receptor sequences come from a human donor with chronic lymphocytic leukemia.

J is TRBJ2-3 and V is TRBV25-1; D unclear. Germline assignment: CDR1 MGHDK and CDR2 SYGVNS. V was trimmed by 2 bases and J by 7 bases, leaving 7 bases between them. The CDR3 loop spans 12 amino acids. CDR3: CASSEVLNTQYF. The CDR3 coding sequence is TGTGCCAGCAGTGAAGTCCTGAATACGCAGTATTTT.

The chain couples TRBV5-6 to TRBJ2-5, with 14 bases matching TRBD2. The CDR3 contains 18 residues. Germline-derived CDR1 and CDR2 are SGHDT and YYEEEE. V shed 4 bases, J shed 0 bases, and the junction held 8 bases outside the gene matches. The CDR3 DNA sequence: TGTGCCAGCAGCGCCAAGACTAGCGGGGGGGTGTACCAAGAGACCCAGTACTTC. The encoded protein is CASSAKTSGGVYQETQYF.

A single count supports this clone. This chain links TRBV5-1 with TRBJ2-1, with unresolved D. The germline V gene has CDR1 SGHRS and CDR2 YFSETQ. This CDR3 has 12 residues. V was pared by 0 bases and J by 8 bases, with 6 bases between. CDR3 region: CASSLDRDEQFF. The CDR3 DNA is TGCGCCAGCAGCTTGGATAGGGATGAGCAGTTCTTC.

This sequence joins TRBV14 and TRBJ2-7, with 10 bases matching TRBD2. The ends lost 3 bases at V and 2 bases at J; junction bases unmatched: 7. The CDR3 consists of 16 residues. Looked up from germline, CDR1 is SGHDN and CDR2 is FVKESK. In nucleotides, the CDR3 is TGTGCCAGCAGCCACATATTAGCGGGAGGCACCTACGAGCAGTACTTC. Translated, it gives CASSHILAGGTYEQYF.

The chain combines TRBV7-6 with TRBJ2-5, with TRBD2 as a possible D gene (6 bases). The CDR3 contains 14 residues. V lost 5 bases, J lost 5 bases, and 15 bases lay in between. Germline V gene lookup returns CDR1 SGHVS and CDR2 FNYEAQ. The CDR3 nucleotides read TGTGCCAGCAGCCTAGGGACTGTCGGGGAGACCCAGTACTTC. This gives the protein CASSLGTVGETQYF.

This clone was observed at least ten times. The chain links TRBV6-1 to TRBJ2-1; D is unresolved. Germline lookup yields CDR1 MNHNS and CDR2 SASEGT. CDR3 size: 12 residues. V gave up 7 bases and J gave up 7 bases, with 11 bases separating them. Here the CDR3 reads CASTDPPNEQFF. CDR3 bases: TGTGCCAGCACCGACCCTCCAAATGAGCAGTTCTTC.

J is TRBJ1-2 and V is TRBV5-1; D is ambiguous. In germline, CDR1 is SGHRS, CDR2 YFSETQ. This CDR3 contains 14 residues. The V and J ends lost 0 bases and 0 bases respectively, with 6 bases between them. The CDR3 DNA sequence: TGCGCCAGCAGCTTGGGTTCTTCTAACTATGGCTACACCTTC. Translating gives CASSLGSSNYGYTF.

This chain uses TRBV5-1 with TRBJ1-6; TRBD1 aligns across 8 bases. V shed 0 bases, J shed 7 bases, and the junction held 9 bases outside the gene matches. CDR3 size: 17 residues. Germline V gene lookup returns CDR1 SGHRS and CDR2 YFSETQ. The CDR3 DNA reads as TGCGCCAGCAGCTTGGATGGGGGGACAGGAAGGAATTCACCCCTCCACTTT. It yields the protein CASSLDGGTGRNSPLHF.